Listed below are T cell receptor beta chains from one sample, sequenced in a study of early T cells in non-severe SARS-CoV-2 infection. TCRdb fed the 5' RACE reads into MiXCR, producing one record per CDR3 protein. This table has 63,000 or so distinct CDR3 sequences, about 11% appearing once. What was sequenced was whole blood. These TCRs come from an adult who was a healthcare worker with PCR-confirmed SARS-CoV-2 infection or an uninfected control (not recorded which). Each CDR3 is given with its conserved first and last residue. A D gene is named only where the DNA matches it firmly. The size entry is marked missing in some rows and otherwise reads once, few, many or a size class.

>TRBJ2-6|-|many|TRBV6-6
TGTGCCAGCAGAGAAAATCCGGGACGAGGGGATGTTGGGGCCAACGTCCTGACTTTC
CASRENPGRGDVGANVLTF
>TRBJ2-7|-|many|TRBV29-1
TGCAGCGTTGAAACGCGAGTCTACGAGCAGTACTTC
CSVETRVYEQYF
>TRBJ1-5|TRBD1|many|TRBV5-6
TGTGCCAGCAGCTTGTTCGGACAGGGGGCGAGTCAGCCCCAGCATTTT
CASSLFGQGASQPQHF
>TRBJ2-7|TRBD1|many|TRBV2
TGTGCCAGCAGGATGACAGGGCTGGTGACGGAGCAGTACTTC
CASRMTGLVTEQYF
>TRBJ2-3|-|few|TRBV30
TGTGCCTGGAGTGTGGCAGGAGGACGTACAGATACGCAGTATTTT
CAWSVAGGRTDTQYF
>TRBJ2-7|TRBD1|few|TRBV29-1
TGCAGCGTTGGACAGGGGGTACAAGAGCAGTACTTC
CSVGQGVQEQYF
>TRBJ2-3|-|-|TRBV9
TGTGCCAGCAGCCACTCGGCAGATACGCAGTATTTT
CASSHSADTQYF
>TRBJ1-6|-|many|TRBV7-2
TGTGCCAGCAGCACCTCAAATTCACCCCTCCACTTT
CASSTSNSPLHF
>TRBJ1-5|-|-|TRBV12-3/TRBV12-4
TGTGCCAGCAGGCAGGGTAGCCATCAGCCCCAGCATTTT
CASRQGSHQPQHF
>TRBJ1-5|-|many|TRBV6-1
TGTGCCAGCAGTGAAGCACTGGGAGACAAGCCCCAGCATTTT
CASSEALGDKPQHF
>TRBJ2-1|-|-|TRBV9
TGTGCCAGCAGCGTAGATGGACTGCCCGGGGGTGAGCAGTTCTTC
CASSVDGLPGGEQFF
>TRBJ2-1|-|-|TRBV4-1
TGCGCCAGCAGCCAAGATAAGGCCGGCTCTAGCTCCTACAATGAGCAGTTCTTC
CASSQDKAGSSSYNEQFF
>TRBJ1-2|-|-|TRBV12-3/TRBV12-4
TGTGCCAGTAGAACTTTGGGGGGGAAGAACTATGGCTACACCTTC
CASRTLGGKNYGYTF
>TRBJ2-5|-|many|TRBV25-1
TGTGCCAGCAGTGAATATTCCTCGGAGACCCAGTACTTC
CASSEYSSETQYF
>TRBJ1-2|TRBD1|-|TRBV4-1
TGCGCCAGCAGCCTCCTGGCAGGGGGCAACTATGGCTACACCTTC
CASSLLAGGNYGYTF
>TRBJ2-2|-|few|TRBV7-3
TGTGCCAGCACCATAGTGGGGGGCAGAACCGGGGAGCTGTTTTTT
CASTIVGGRTGELFF
>TRBJ2-1|TRBD2|few|TRBV5-1
TGCGCCAGCAGGTTCCTAGCGGGGCCCCCCCCCAATGAGCAGTTCTTC
CASRFLAGPPPNEQFF
>TRBJ1-6|TRBD1|medium-sized|TRBV29-1
TGCAGCGTGACACAGGGGGCAGTGGATTCACCCCTCCACTTT
CSVTQGAVDSPLHF
>TRBJ1-2|-|few|TRBV10-3
TGTGCCATCAGTGAGTCTGGCAGGGTCACTGGCTACACCTTC
CAISESGRVTGYTF
>TRBJ1-1|TRBD1|many|TRBV5-1
TGCGCCAGCAGCTTGGCCCCGGGCGGGACAGGGGGTAAAGCTTTCTTT
CASSLAPGGTGGKAFF
>TRBJ2-5|TRBD2|many|TRBV9
TGTGCCAGCAGCTTAGGACTAGCGGGAGTAGGGGAGACCCAGTACTTC
CASSLGLAGVGETQYF
>TRBJ2-7|TRBD1|few|TRBV6-1
TGTGCCAGCAGTGGCGGGACAGGGGAAGCCTACGAGCAGTACTTC
CASSGGTGEAYEQYF
>TRBJ1-2|TRBD1|many|TRBV6-2/TRBV6-3
TGTGCCAGCAGACTACGGACAGGAGATAAGACCCCGAACTATGGCTACACCTTC
CASRLRTGDKTPNYGYTF
>TRBJ1-2|-|many|TRBV3-1
TGTGCCAGCAGCCAAGGCCCCAACAGGGCCTCTGGCTACACCTTC
CASSQGPNRASGYTF
>TRBJ2-7|TRBD1|once|TRBV6-6
TGTGCCAGCAGTCCACGGCAGGGGGCGGCCTACGAGCAGTACTTC
CASSPRQGAAYEQYF
>TRBJ2-1|-|many|TRBV18
TGTGCCAGCTCACCGACTAGATCGTACAATGAGCAGTTCTTC
CASSPTRSYNEQFF